One sample yielded the 31 T cell receptor beta chains listed below, sequenced in a study of PD-L1 blockade in urothelial cancer. The data were produced by immunoSEQ multiplex PCR, yet TCRdb's version contains in-frame clones alone and is incomplete. The table shows fewer than 85,000 clones, with about four fifths occurring only once. As to time point: pretreatment peripheral blood. The source was PBMCs, collected around atezolizumab (anti-PD-L1) treatment. All receptors come from a woman in her 70s with urothelial cancer.

The chain uses TRBV7-6 and TRBJ2-7, with D tentatively TRBD1 (7 bases). The germline V gene has CDR1 SGHVS and CDR2 FNYEAQ. V lost 5 bases to trimming and J lost 6 bases, with 11 bases between them. CDR3 length: 12 residues. The CDR3 spells CASSQGGLEQYF. CDR3 coding DNA: TGTGCCAGCAGCCAGGGGGGTCTCGAGCAGTACTTC.

This clone was counted a single time. The chain combines TRBV7-8 with TRBJ2-3; possible D gene TRBD2, 6 bases. This CDR3 has 15 amino acids. V was trimmed by 2 bases and J by 0 bases, leaving 9 bases between them. Looked up from germline, CDR1 is SGHVS and CDR2 is FQNEAQ. CDR3 DNA sequence: TGTGCCAGCAGCTTATTCGGGACTAGCACAGATACGCAGTATTTT. Protein product: CASSLFGTSTDTQYF.

The gene calls are TRBV10-1 and TRBJ1-4, with 7 nucleotides matching TRBD1. Germline-derived CDR1 and CDR2 are WNHNN and SYGVQD (reference sequence). The CDR3 consists of 18 residues. After removal of 1 base from V and 0 bases from J, the junction contained 8 bases not matched to a gene. The CDR3 DNA reads as TGCGCCAGCAGTGAGTTGACAGGGACCCGACCAACTAATGAAAAACTGTTTTTT. Its protein product is CASSELTGTRPTNEKLFF.

V gene TRBV10-1 combines with J gene TRBJ2-5; D possibly corresponds to TRBD1 (6 bases). This CDR3 contains 15 residues. Germline V lookup: CDR1 WNHNN, CDR2 SYGVQD (reference sequence). Trimming removed 2 bases from V and 5 bases from J, with 15 bases in between. CDR3 nucleotides: TGCGCCAGCAGTGAGGCGTCAGGGGTCGGGGAGACCCAGTACTTC. It translates to CASSEASGVGETQYF.

The V gene is TRBV2, the J gene TRBJ1-2, with 7 nucleotides matching TRBD1. In germline, CDR1 is SNHLY, CDR2 FYNNEI. This CDR3 comprises 14 residues. V was clipped by 6 bases and J by 6 bases; unmatched bases: 10. Here the CDR3 reads CASSSYRGGNGYTF. The CDR3 nucleotides read TGTGCCAGCAGCTCCTACAGGGGAGGAAATGGCTACACCTTC.

The chain joins TRBV7-9 to TRBJ2-7; D remains ambiguous. The CDR3 length is 11 residues. Germline lookup yields CDR1 SEHNR and CDR2 FQNEAQ (reference sequence). The ends were cut back, 5 bases at V and 4 bases at J, with 6 bases in the middle. CDR3 in DNA: TGTGCCAGCAGCCCTGTTTACGAGCAGTACTTC. Translated: CASSPVYEQYF.

The genes are TRBV27 and TRBJ2-7, with D possibly TRBD1 on 5 matching bases. The length of the CDR3 is 18 residues. With 8 bases removed from V and 3 bases from J, the gap between germline ends came to 29 bases. Germline V CDR1 and CDR2: MNHEY, SMNVEV (reference sequence). As DNA, the CDR3 is TGTGCCAGCTCAACTGTCGGGCAGGGAATCGGTTGGGGCTACGAGCAGTACTTC. Its protein is CASSTVGQGIGWGYEQYF.

V usage is TRBV6-1 and J usage is TRBJ1-1; a possible D gene is TRBD1 (5 bases). This CDR3 is 16 amino acids long. From germline, CDR1 is MNHNS and CDR2 SASEGT. V was trimmed by 0 bases and J by 3 bases, leaving 14 bases between them. In DNA form, the CDR3 reads TGTGCCAGCAGTGAAGCCTTGAGGCGGGGGGACACTGAAGCTTTCTTT. Its protein is CASSEALRRGDTEAFF.

This chain links TRBV30 with TRBJ2-7; 7 bases match TRBD2. The junction had 7 bases not matched to a gene; V was cut back by 7 bases and J by 1 base. This CDR3 region has 13 residues. CDR1 GTSNPN and CDR2 SVGIG come from the germline V gene (reference sequence). CDR3 sequence reads: CAYQGGRSYEQYF. The CDR3, as DNA: TGTGCCTATCAGGGAGGGAGGTCCTACGAGCAGTACTTC.

The chain links TRBV19 to TRBJ1-2; 10 bases map to TRBD1. Looked up from germline, CDR1 is LNHDA and CDR2 is SQIVND (reference sequence). The CDR3 is 16 residues long. V lost 5 bases and J lost 1; bases outside the gene matches: 7. CDR3 DNA sequence: TGTGCCAGTAGTCCCCGGGACAGGGGAAATAACTATGGCTACACCTTC. This translates into CASSPRDRGNNYGYTF.

This clone ranks as large (0.1 to 1%). The V call is TRBV29-1, the J call TRBJ2-5, with 8 positions matching TRBD1. Germline loops: CDR1 SQVTM, CDR2 ANQGSEA. This CDR3 has 13 residues. V gave up 5 bases and J gave up 3 bases; unmatched junction bases: 5. The CDR3 region is CSVTAGQEETQYF. The DNA for the CDR3 is TGCAGCGTTACCGCGGGACAGGAAGAGACCCAGTACTTC.

The rearrangement links TRBV5-1 to TRBJ1-2; 11 bases fit TRBD1. Per germline, CDR1 SGHRS and CDR2 YFSETQ. The CDR3 is made up of 15 amino acids. Trimming at V came to 3 bases and at J to 6 bases, leaving 7 bases not matched to a gene. This CDR3 is CASSYNGQGADGYTF. The CDR3 nucleotides read TGCGCCAGCAGCTACAACGGACAGGGGGCCGATGGCTACACCTTC.

The chain combines TRBV4-2 with TRBJ1-2; 9 bases align to TRBD1. V lost 0 bases and J lost 3; bases outside the gene matches: 8. CDR3 size: 17 residues. Germline assignment: CDR1 LGHNA and CDR2 YNFKEQ. The CDR3 loop reads CASSQELRGQGDYGYTF. CDR3 coding DNA: TGTGCCAGCAGCCAAGAACTCAGGGGACAGGGTGACTATGGCTACACCTTC.

The rearrangement links TRBV10-2 to TRBJ1-4; 10 bases fit TRBD1. Germline V gene lookup returns CDR1 WSHSY and CDR2 SAAADI. The ends lost 6 bases at V and 8 bases at J; junction bases unmatched: 6. This CDR3 contains 14 residues. The CDR3 loop is CASRGTGVGEKLFF. The CDR3 nucleotides are TGCGCCAGCAGGGGGACAGGGGTGGGCGAAAAACTGTTTTTT.

The rearrangement uses TRBV5-1 and TRBJ1-1; TRBD1 matches 7 bases. With V trimmed by 0 bases and J by 4 bases, 12 bases remained unmatched. The germline V gene encodes CDR1 SGHRS and CDR2 YFSETQ. The CDR3 is made up of 17 amino acids. The CDR3 DNA sequence: TGCGCCAGCAGCTTGGGACAGGACAGGAGCCACTTCACTGAAGCTTTCTTT. It yields the protein CASSLGQDRSHFTEAFF.

J is TRBJ2-2 and V is TRBV2, with D unclear. CDR1 is SNHLY and CDR2 is FYNNEI in the germline V gene. Trimming removed 6 bases from V and 4 bases from J, with 6 bases in between. CDR3 length: 12 amino acids. CDR3: CASRSLTGELFF. The CDR3 DNA is TGTGCCAGCAGGAGTCTCACCGGGGAGCTGTTTTTT.

The chain recombines TRBV4-2 with TRBJ2-2, with D possibly matching TRBD1 (6 bases). V lost 1 base and J 5 bases, leaving 11 bases between the germline ends. Germline loops: CDR1 LGHNA, CDR2 YNFKEQ. This CDR3 has 15 residues. The CDR3 is CASSQAGERTGELFF. In DNA, the CDR3 is TGTGCCAGCAGCCAAGCAGGGGAGAGGACCGGGGAGCTGTTTTTT.

The rearrangement joins TRBV28 to TRBJ1-4; D gene unclear. Per germline, CDR1 MDHEN and CDR2 SYDVKM. Deletions cut 8 bases from V and 6 bases from J, with 16 bases between. CDR3 length: 14 residues. CDR3 nucleotides: TGTGCCAGCCGCAATCGAGGGTCGGATGAAAAACTGTTTTTT. This sequence encodes CASRNRGSDEKLFF.

The genes are TRBV5-6 and TRBJ2-7; 10 nucleotides agree with TRBD2. This CDR3 has 14 amino acids. J was trimmed by 7 bases and V by 1 base; bases with no gene match: 5. Germline V gives CDR1 SGHDT, CDR2 YYEEEE. The CDR3, as DNA: TGTGCCAGCAGCTTGTTAAGCGGGAGGGGGGAGCAGTACTTC. It translates to CASSLLSGRGEQYF. Full variable domain (remainder filled in from reference TRBV5-6 and TRBJ2-7): DAGVTQSPTHLIKTRGQQVTLRCSPKSGHDTVSWYQQALGQGPQFIFQYYEEEERQRGNFPDRFSGHQFPNYSSELNVNALLLGDSALYLCASSLLSGRGEQYFGPGTRLTVT.

The CDR3 loop reads CASSRGKQKNIQYF. Written as DNA, the CDR3 is TGTGCCAGCTCCCGGGGAAAGCAAAAAAACATTCAGTACTTC. This sequence joins TRBV18 and TRBJ2-4, with a possible D match to TRBD2 (5 bases). The V gene's germline CDR1 is KGHSH and CDR2 LQKENI. CDR3 length: 14 residues. Deletions cut 6 bases from V and 4 bases from J, with 13 bases between.

The V gene is TRBV5-1, the J gene TRBJ2-3; 10 bases are shared with TRBD1. Germline V lookup: CDR1 SGHRS, CDR2 YFSETQ. V shed 0 bases, J shed 1 base, and the junction held 2 bases outside the gene matches. The CDR3 runs to 16 residues. The CDR3 region is CASSLAGTGGTDTQYF. The DNA of the CDR3 is TGCGCCAGCAGCTTGGCCGGGACAGGGGGCACAGATACGCAGTATTTT.

The chain couples TRBV19 to TRBJ2-3, with TRBD1 identical over 7 bases. Germline-derived CDR1 and CDR2 are LNHDA and SQIVND (reference sequence). The CDR3 covers 14 residues. V lost 4 bases and J lost 4; bases outside the gene matches: 5. The chain's CDR3 is CASSRGTVADTQYF. CDR3 bases: TGTGCCAGTAGTAGAGGGACAGTCGCAGATACGCAGTATTTT.

The V gene is TRBV19, the J gene TRBJ1-3, with D possibly TRBD1 on 5 matching bases. Germline V gene lookup returns CDR1 LNHDA and CDR2 SQIVND (reference sequence). The CDR3 is made up of 17 amino acids. The V end lost 2 bases, the J end lost 4 bases, and 18 bases lay between the germline ends. As DNA, the CDR3 is TGTGCCAGTAGTATAACTTCCCGACAGATTACCGGAAACACCATATATTTT. Its protein product is CASSITSRQITGNTIYF.

The chain uses TRBV28 and TRBJ1-4; tentatively, D is TRBD1 (6 bases). The CDR3 spans 15 residues. Germline CDR1 is MDHEN and CDR2 is SYDVKM. Trimming cost V 6 bases and J 4 bases, with 15 bases left between them. The CDR3, as DNA: TGTGCCAGCAGCCGATCGGGACACAATAATGAAAAACTGTTTTTT. It is translated as CASSRSGHNNEKLFF.

The genes are TRBV19 and TRBJ2-1; 8 bases align to TRBD2. V trimming: 5 bases; J trimming: 3 bases; junction bases outside the gene matches: 6. The CDR3 runs 15 residues. CDR1 is LNHDA, CDR2 SQIVND, per germline (reference sequence). CDR3 in DNA: TGTGCCAGTAGTGCCCCGGGACTAGGCTACAATGAGCAGTTCTTC. This translates into CASSAPGLGYNEQFF.

The V and J genes are TRBV27 and TRBJ2-1; 14 nucleotides line up with TRBD2. The J segment lost 12 bases and the V segment lost 7 bases, leaving 8 bases of the junction unmatched. The CDR3 is made up of 14 amino acids. Germline V lookup: CDR1 MNHEY, CDR2 SMNVEV (reference sequence). The CDR3 is CASTGLAGESRQFF. The CDR3, as DNA: TGTGCCAGCACGGGACTAGCGGGAGAGTCTCGGCAGTTCTTC.

V usage is TRBV7-2 and J usage is TRBJ2-7; 8 bases map to TRBD2. V lost 0 bases and J lost 2; bases outside the gene matches: 9. Looked up from germline, CDR1 is SGHTA and CDR2 is FQGNSA. The CDR3 is made up of 17 amino acids. CDR3 sequence (DNA): TGTGCCAGCAGCTTAGCGTCGGAGCGGGGGTTTCCCTACGAGCAGTACTTC. Encoded protein: CASSLASERGFPYEQYF.

The chain joins TRBV2 to TRBJ2-7; D might be TRBD1 (6 bases). The CDR3 has 15 residues. V was trimmed by 2 bases and J by 6 bases, leaving 17 bases between them. From germline, CDR1 is SNHLY and CDR2 FYNNEI. CDR3 sequence: CASSEQQGSLGEQYF. The CDR3 DNA is TGTGCCAGCAGTGAACAACAGGGCTCGCTGGGCGAGCAGTACTTC.

This rearrangement joins TRBV28 to TRBJ1-1; 8 bases agree with TRBD1. V shed 5 bases and J 4 bases; nucleotides not matched to a gene: 6. The germline V gene encodes CDR1 MDHEN and CDR2 SYDVKM. This CDR3 comprises 14 residues. CDR3 coding DNA: TGTGCCAGCAGTAAGGACAGGGTTGGCACTGAAGCTTTCTTT. Its protein is CASSKDRVGTEAFF.

This rearrangement joins TRBV2 to TRBJ2-7; 9 nucleotides align to TRBD1. The CDR3 is 14 amino acids. Germline-derived CDR1 and CDR2 are SNHLY and FYNNEI. After removal of 6 bases from V and 4 bases from J, the junction contained 7 bases not matched to a gene. CDR3 in amino acids: CASRRAGQGYEQYF. CDR3 DNA sequence: TGTGCCAGCAGACGAGCGGGACAGGGTTACGAGCAGTACTTC.

CDR3 sequence: CASSQVTGLAGGNEQFF. The CDR3 bases are TGCGCCAGCAGCCAGGTGACGGGACTAGCGGGGGGCAATGAGCAGTTCTTC. The chain joins TRBV4-3 to TRBJ2-1; 15 bases agree with TRBD2. Germline V gene data show CDR1 as LGHNA and CDR2 as YSLEER. With V trimmed by 3 bases and J by 6 bases, 6 bases remained unmatched. The CDR3 runs to 17 residues.